This T cell receptor (beta chain) was sequenced for a study of T-cell memory formation after mild COVID-19. About the study: Most TCR clusters belonged to a single donor.

With regard to this clonotype: Antigen specificity is unknown.

V was shortened by 6 bases and J by 1 base, with 15 bases between the two germline ends. The length of the CDR3 is 15 residues. MiXCR was run by TCRdb on the 5' RACE reads, yielding one entry per CDR3 protein. This table has 550,000 to 600,000 distinct CDR3 sequences, about 20% appearing once. Broader study findings: Proof of SARS-CoV-2 specificity was absent for the second-wave clones that crested on day 37. The CD4+ clones that contracted clustered mainly within CM and EM, and the CD8+ clones concentrated in EMRA.

This sequence originates from an adult woman who had mild COVID-19 (a few samples of this study predate the infection). Cell type and time point are not known. Material: PBMCs or a T cell subset sorted from them (not recorded which). The chain combines TRBV12-3 or TRBV12-4 with TRBJ1-1; D is perhaps TRBD1 (6 bases). CDR3 in DNA: TGTGCCAGCAGGGACAGCGGGTTGAAGAACACTGAAGCTTTCTTT. Protein: CASRDSGLKNTEAFF.